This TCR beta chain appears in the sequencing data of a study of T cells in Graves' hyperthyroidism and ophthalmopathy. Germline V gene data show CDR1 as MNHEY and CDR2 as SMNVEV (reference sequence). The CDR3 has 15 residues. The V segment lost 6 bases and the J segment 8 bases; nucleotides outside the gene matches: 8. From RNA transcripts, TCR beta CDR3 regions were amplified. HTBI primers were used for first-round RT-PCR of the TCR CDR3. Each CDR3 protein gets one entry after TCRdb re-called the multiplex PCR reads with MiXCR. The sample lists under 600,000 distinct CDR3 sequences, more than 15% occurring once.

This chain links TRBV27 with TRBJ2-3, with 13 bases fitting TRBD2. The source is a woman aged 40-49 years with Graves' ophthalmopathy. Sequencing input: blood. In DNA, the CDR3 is TGTGCCAGCAGGCAGACTAGCGGGGGGTTGTTTACGCAGTATTTT. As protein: CASRQTSGGLFTQYF.